A single sample is the source of the 12 T cell receptor beta chains below, sequenced in a study of cytomegalovirus exposure and HLA in healthy donors. TCRdb keeps only in-frame clones here, not all; method: immunoSEQ multiplex PCR. This table holds 130,000 or so clones, over 75% found once. Material for sequencing was PBMCs. The receptor source for this set is a woman aged 25 to 45 in good health and CMV-seronegative.

V is TRBV27 and J is TRBJ1-2, with 7 bases fitting TRBD1. V shed 10 bases and J 5 bases; nucleotides not matched to a gene: 7. This CDR3 comprises 12 residues. Germline assignment: CDR1 MNHEY and CDR2 SMNVEV (reference sequence). The CDR3 loop is CATGTDPYGYTF. CDR3 sequence (DNA): TGTGCCACCGGGACAGACCCGTATGGCTACACCTTC.

The chain uses TRBV25-1 and TRBJ1-4; no firm D call. The CDR3 contains 14 residues. Trimming cost V 2 bases and J 2 bases, with 6 bases left between them. Germline V gene lookup returns CDR1 MGHDK and CDR2 SYGVNS. The CDR3 nucleotides are TGTGCCAGCAGTGAAGTCAGGACTAATGAAAAACTGTTTTTT. Translation gives CASSEVRTNEKLFF.

V usage is TRBV5-6 and J usage is TRBJ1-3, with D unclear. Looked up from germline, CDR1 is SGHDT and CDR2 is YYEEEE. With 0 bases removed from V and 0 bases from J, the gap between germline ends came to 4 bases. The CDR3 extends over 14 amino acids. CDR3 sequence reads: CASSLGSSGNTIYF. CDR3 nucleotide sequence: TGTGCCAGCAGCTTGGGGAGCTCTGGAAACACCATATATTTT.

V usage is TRBV7-2 and J usage is TRBJ2-4, with D hard to call. CDR1 and CDR2 from the germline V gene are SGHTA and FQGNSA. Between the trimmed V and J ends, which lost 1 base and 0 bases, there was a span of 7 bases. The CDR3 has 15 residues. The CDR3 DNA follows: TGTGCCAGCAGCTTAGTTAGCACAGCCAAAAACATTCAGTACTTC. This translates into CASSLVSTAKNIQYF.

DNA of the CDR3: TGTGCCAGCAAACAGCCCAGCGGGGGGGCGTCCTACAATGAGCAGTTCTTC. It specifies CASKQPSGGASYNEQFF. The J gene is TRBJ2-1, the V gene TRBV2; 10 positions match TRBD2. The CDR3 loop spans 17 amino acids. V dropped 7 bases and J dropped 1; count of bases not matched to a gene: 10. Germline CDR1 reads SNHLY; CDR2 reads FYNNEI. The full variable domain, its missing parts supplied by reference TRBV2 and TRBJ2-1, is EPEVTQTPSHQVTQMGQEVILRCVPISNHLYFYWYRQILGQKVEFLVSFYNNEISEKSEIFDDQFSVERPDGSNFTLKIRSTKLEDSAMYFCASKQPSGGASYNEQFFGPGTRLTVL.

The rearrangement links TRBV5-4 to TRBJ1-2; TRBD1 agrees at 7 bases. This CDR3 region has 15 residues. The germline V gene encodes CDR1 SGHNT and CDR2 YYREEE (reference sequence). After removal of 4 bases from V and 5 bases from J, the junction contained 11 bases not matched to a gene. The CDR3 nucleotides are TGTGCCAGCAGCATCCCGACAGGGAAGGAGTATGGCTACACCTTC. It yields the protein CASSIPTGKEYGYTF.

This chain connects TRBV5-1 to TRBJ1-2; tentatively, D is TRBD1 (6 bases). Trimming stripped 1 base from V and 0 bases from J, with 10 bases between. Germline V gives CDR1 SGHRS, CDR2 YFSETQ. This CDR3 is built from 15 residues. The CDR3 coding sequence is TGCGCCAGCAGCTTGACCCGGACAGCTAACTATGGCTACACCTTC. This sequence encodes CASSLTRTANYGYTF.

This rearrangement joins TRBV30 to TRBJ1-2, with a weak D call TRBD1 (6 bases). Deletions cut 0 bases from V and 8 bases from J, with 22 bases between. This CDR3 spans 16 amino acids. Germline loops: CDR1 GTSNPN, CDR2 SVGIG (reference sequence). CDR3 sequence (DNA): TGTGCCTGGAGTGTACAGGGAACGGTAGGGAATAGGGGCTACACCTTC. Residues: CAWSVQGTVGNRGYTF.

This clone was seen only once. V gene TRBV29-1 combines with J gene TRBJ1-4, with TRBD1 matching over 9 bases. V was pared by 0 bases and J by 1 base, with 6 bases of the junction left unmatched. The CDR3 runs 17 residues. Germline-derived CDR1 and CDR2 are SQVTM and ANQGSEA. CDR3 DNA: TGCAGCGTTGAAGATCCTGTGACAGGGGGAACTAATGAAAAACTGTTTTTT. The encoded protein is CSVEDPVTGGTNEKLFF.

The chain uses TRBV5-1 and TRBJ2-1, with 7 nucleotides matching TRBD2. Germline CDR1 reads SGHRS; CDR2 reads YFSETQ. The V and J ends lost 4 bases and 5 bases, in that order; junction bases with no gene match: 9. This CDR3 has 15 amino acids. CDR3 DNA: TGCGCCAGCAGCGGCGGGACTACGATCAACAATGAGCAGTTCTTC. Translation gives CASSGGTTINNEQFF.

The chain recombines TRBV4-1 with TRBJ2-5; perhaps TRBD2 as D (6 bases). The V gene lost 0 bases and the J gene lost 5 bases, with 16 bases spanning the gap. CDR1 is MGHRA, CDR2 YSYEKL, per germline. The CDR3 is made up of 16 amino acids. The CDR3 DNA reads as TGCGCCAGCAGCCAAGAAGGGGCAGGGAGGTTGGAGACCCAGTACTTC. Amino acid sequence: CASSQEGAGRLETQYF.

The V call is TRBV7-9, the J call TRBJ2-1; TRBD1 agrees at 10 bases. This CDR3 has 15 amino acids. Looked up from germline, CDR1 is SEHNR and CDR2 is FQNEAQ (reference sequence). After removal of 6 bases from V and 7 bases from J, the junction contained 9 bases not matched to a gene. In DNA form, the CDR3 reads TGTGCCAGCAGACCGACGACAGGGGGCGGGAATGAGCAGTTCTTC. Translated, it gives CASRPTTGGGNEQFF.